In this sample, the clone carrying this T cell receptor beta chain turned up a few times. The antigen is not known. The sample belongs to a study of T-cell reconstitution after alpha-beta-depleted transplantation in children. CDR3 size: 12 residues. The V gene end was trimmed by 2 bases and the J gene end by 14 bases; junction bases not matched to a gene: 6. CDR1 is DFQATT, CDR2 SNEGSKA, per germline (reference sequence). It was with unique molecular identifiers that the TCRbeta library was prepared. In TCRdb, the PCR reads were re-called with MiXCR into one record per CDR3 protein. The sample has about 130,000 distinct CDR3 sequences, more than 9.5% seen once; the top ten hold 20% to 30%. Study-wide results and caveats: Expanded graft clones, several hundred of them, were reportedly the source of alpha-beta T cells about two months after transplant. Among T cells one year after transplant, newly produced cells accounted for most counts and diversity.

Source: PBMCs, mostly from graft donor cells, taken 180 days after TCRalphabeta/CD19-depleted stem cell transplant. V gene TRBV20-1 combines with J gene TRBJ1-6, with 7 positions matching TRBD1. The TCR sequence derives from a girl under three years old who had a stem cell transplant for combined immunodeficiency, so the T cells may come from the graft donor. The CDR3 spells CSARYLGQSLHF. CDR3 nucleotides: TGCAGTGCTAGATACCTGGGACAGTCCCTCCACTTT.